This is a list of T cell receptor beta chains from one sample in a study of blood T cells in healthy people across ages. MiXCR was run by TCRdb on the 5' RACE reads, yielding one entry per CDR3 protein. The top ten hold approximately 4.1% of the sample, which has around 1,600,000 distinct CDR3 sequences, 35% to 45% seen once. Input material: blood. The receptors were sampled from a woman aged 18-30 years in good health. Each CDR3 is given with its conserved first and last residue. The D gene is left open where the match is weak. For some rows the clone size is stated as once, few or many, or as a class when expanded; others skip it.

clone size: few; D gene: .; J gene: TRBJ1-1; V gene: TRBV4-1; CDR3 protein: CASSQDPQGRTEAFF; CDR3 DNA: TGCGCCAGCAGCCAAGATCCACAGGGCAGAACTGAAGCTTTCTTT
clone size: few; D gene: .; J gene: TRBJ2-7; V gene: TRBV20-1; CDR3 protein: CSAGTPDGVWGSLYEQYF; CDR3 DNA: TGCAGTGCTGGCACACCGGACGGCGTTTGGGGCTCCCTCTACGAGCAGTACTTC
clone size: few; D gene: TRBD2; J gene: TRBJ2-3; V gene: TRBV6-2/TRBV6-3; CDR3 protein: CVSRPTSIDTQYF; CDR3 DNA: TGTGTCAGCAGACCGACTAGCATAGATACGCAGTATTTT
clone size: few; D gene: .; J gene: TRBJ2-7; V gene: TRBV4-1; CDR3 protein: CASSQDHGGEEYEQYF; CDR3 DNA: TGCGCCAGCAGCCAAGACCACGGAGGAGAGGAGTACGAGCAGTACTTC
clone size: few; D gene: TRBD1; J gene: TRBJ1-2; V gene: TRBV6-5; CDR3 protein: CASSSGQGPDDYGYTF; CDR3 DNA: TGTGCCAGCAGTTCGGGACAGGGGCCCGACGACTATGGCTACACCTTC
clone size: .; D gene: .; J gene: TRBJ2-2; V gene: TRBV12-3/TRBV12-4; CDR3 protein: CAIRGDTGELFF; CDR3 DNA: TGTGCCATCAGGGGGGACACCGGGGAGCTGTTTTTT
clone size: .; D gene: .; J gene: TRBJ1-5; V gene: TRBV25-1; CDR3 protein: CASSEARGGPGPQHF; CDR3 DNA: TGTGCCAGCAGTGAGGCGAGGGGGGGGCCGGGTCCCCAGCATTTT
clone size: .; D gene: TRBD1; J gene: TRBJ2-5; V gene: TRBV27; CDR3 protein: CASSLSGTGYTQYF; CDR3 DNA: TGTGCCAGCAGTTTATCCGGGACAGGGTATACGCAGTACTTC
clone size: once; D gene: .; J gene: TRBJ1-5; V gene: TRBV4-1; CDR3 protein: CASSQASVRVYSNQPQHF; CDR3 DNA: TGCGCCAGCAGCCAAGCCTCGGTAAGGGTTTATAGCAATCAGCCCCAGCATTTT
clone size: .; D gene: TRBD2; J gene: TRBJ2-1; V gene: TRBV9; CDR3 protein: CASSVGPAGYNEQFF; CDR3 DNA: TGTGCCAGCAGCGTAGGTCCAGCGGGGTACAATGAGCAGTTCTTC
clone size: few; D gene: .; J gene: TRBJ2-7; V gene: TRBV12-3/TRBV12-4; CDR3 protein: CASSQRDRSSYEQYF; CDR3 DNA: TGTGCCAGCAGCCAACGGGACCGGAGCTCCTACGAGCAGTACTTC
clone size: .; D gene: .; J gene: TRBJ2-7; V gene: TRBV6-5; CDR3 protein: CASRTGRRGNEQYF; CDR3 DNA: TGTGCCAGCAGGACGGGGAGAAGGGGGAATGAGCAGTACTTC
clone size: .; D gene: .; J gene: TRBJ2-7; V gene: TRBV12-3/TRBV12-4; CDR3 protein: CASSPPSGAYNEQYF; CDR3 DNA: TGTGCCAGCAGCCCCCCCAGCGGCGCCTACAATGAGCAGTACTTC
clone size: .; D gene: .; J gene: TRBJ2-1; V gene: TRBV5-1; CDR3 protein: CASSFSTSYNGQFF; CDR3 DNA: TGCGCCAGCAGCTTTTCCACCAGCTACAATGGGCAGTTCTTC
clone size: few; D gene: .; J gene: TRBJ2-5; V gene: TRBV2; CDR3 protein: CASGRAGPETQYF; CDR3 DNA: TGTGCCAGTGGGCGTGCAGGGCCAGAGACCCAGTACTTC